The following is a T cell receptor beta chain sequence with its context. Its antigen is not known. The germline gives CDR1 GTSNPN, CDR2 SVGIG (reference sequence). CDR3 length: 12 amino acids. J lost 6 bases, V lost 7 bases, and 7 bases had no gene match. This sample is part of a study of cytomegalovirus exposure and HLA in healthy donors. General study points: Accounts indicate the classifier identified cytomegalovirus status with strong specificity and sensitivity. A previous analysis found most TCR beta V segments productive roughly 87% or roughly 30% of the time. When analyzed later, a missense DCLRE1C variant was found to be linked to TCR beta V- and J-gene trimming. Excluded were some V segments that proved indistinguishable, including TRBV6-2 and TRBV6-3.

Vbeta (60) and Jbeta (13) primers were used in the PCR. Profiling relied on immunoSEQ multiplex PCR, and the TCRdb table lists in-frame clones only, not all of them. The data contain about 59,000 clones, 70% to 75% of them singletons. This receptor was taken from a man aged 25-40 years in good health and CMV-seropositive. The J gene is TRBJ1-2, the V gene TRBV30, with 8 bases lining up with TRBD1. Sample: PBMCs. CDR3 in DNA: TGTGCCTACCTCAGGGGGCTCAATGGCTACACCTTC. This translates into CAYLRGLNGYTF.